This TCR beta chain is from a study of Graves' ophthalmopathy and Graves' hyperthyroidism listed by TCRdb under 2018. As for the study more broadly: Peripheral blood was collected at initial diagnosis, prior to any treatment. In roughly 6 hyperthyroidism patients, T-cell repertoires of thyroid tissue and blood were compared. In total, 135 blood samples were TCR-sequenced: 43 ophthalmopathy, 80 or so hyperthyroidism and approximately 17 hyperthyroidism-to-ophthalmopathy patients. The 100 or so discovery patients were divided at random into training and test sets in a 7:3 ratio. Following sampling, methimazole starting at 30 mg daily was administered to hyperthyroidism patients, and high-dose intravenous methylprednisolone was administered to ophthalmopathy patients. For independent validation, a separate cohort was made up of around 19 hyperthyroidism patients plus 17 patients who later progressed from hyperthyroidism to ophthalmopathy. To explore V-J signatures that separate ophthalmopathy from hyperthyroidism, a discovery set of 95 to 100 patients was enrolled, consisting of about 43 with ophthalmopathy and fewer than 60 with stable hyperthyroidism. TCR beta repertoire signatures were used to distinguish Graves' ophthalmopathy from Graves' hyperthyroidism and to predict progression to ophthalmopathy.

The sample holds many counts of this clonotype. Its antigen remains unidentified. No base qualities exist here, and no much larger clone lies one base off it. Ophthalmopathy patients were characterized by moderately to severely active disease, a Clinical Activity Score of at least 3, a NOSPECS grade of at least 4, and a disease duration under 3 months. Anyone with other autoimmune diseases, uncontrolled infections, pregnancy or lactation was excluded from the study. Diagnosis relied on clinical symptoms, serum thyroxine, TRAb, thyroid ultrasound and orbital computed tomography. Ficoll-Paque density gradient centrifugation was used to isolate PBMCs from approximately 10 ml of fresh peripheral blood. Total RNA was extracted with Trizol reagent and quality-checked on an Agilent 2100 Bioanalyzer. TCR beta CDR3 regions were amplified from RNA transcripts for repertoire sequencing. The first round of RT-PCR was done with HTBI primers and the Qiagen OneStep RT-PCR kit, and was followed by a second round of multiplex PCR, then size selection and purification. Sequencing of the libraries was carried out on an Illumina HiSeq2000 in paired-end mode with 100 bp reads. On the study's bioinformatics: SOAPnuke was used for read processing, and reads with adapters, uncalled bases, a mean Phred below 15, or no exact constant-primer or identifier match were discarded. COPE v1.2.5 was used to merge high-quality paired reads. Clonotypes were defined as unique nucleotide sequences and were aligned to IMGT TRB V, D and J references using MiTCR v1.1. Only V-J combinations with frequency above 0.0001 were analysed, covering approximately 99% of repertoires. A TCR clonal expansion and chaos score per V-J combination was defined as the ratio of F50 clonal expansion to chaos observed in the TCRdist matrix. Welch's t-statistics and random forest were used to reduce the features to 10 to 15 V-J combinations, which were then used as input to a naive Bayes classifier. The Morisita-Horn index was used to measure how similar the thyroid and blood repertoires were. TCRdb passed the public sequencing reads through fastp at Q25 and MiXCR, retaining productive beta sequences. Entries that share a CDR3 protein sequence are merged under the most common genes and DNA. The V and J calls were determined by TCRdb, not by the authors. In this sample the table shows about 180,000 distinct CDR3 sequences, over 35% of which occur a single time. Jointly, the top ten make up under 6.5% of the sample.

The paper's findings and limits, for the study overall: No statistical method was used to set the sample size in advance, and the investigators knew which group each participant was assigned to. In validation, the model predicted ophthalmopathy progression with 70.59% sensitivity and roughly 72% specificity; about a dozen predicted patients were CT-confirmed with GO in a median of approximately 6.2 months. Among expanded thyroid clonotypes with frequency above 0.001, most also showed up in blood, which suggests that blood repertoires may reflect the thyroid immune response. Ophthalmopathy was separated from stable hyperthyroidism by the 13-signature model with 85% to 90% sensitivity and around 81% specificity in cross-validation and with 80%/75% in the test set.

V loses 1 base of germline sequence and J loses 1 base, and the interval between the two ends is 7 bases. CDR1 and CDR2, looked up from the germline V gene, are SGHTA and FQGTGA. Measured from the cysteine to the phenylalanine, the CDR3 is 14 residues long. Left in the record is the CDR3 DNA by itself, 42 bases read in frame from the first base. The V and J genes are TRBV7-3 and TRBJ1-1; no D gene can be assigned with confidence. The sequencing input was peripheral blood. This clonotype was obtained from a woman aged 40-49 years with Graves' ophthalmopathy. Donor details come from another sample of the same person, matched by shared clones. The DNA is TGTGCCAGCAGCTTAAACCCAGCGAACACTGAAGCTTTCTTT. Its product reads: CASSLNPANTEAFF.